A single sample is the source of the 10 T cell receptor beta chains below, sequenced in a study of shared T cell receptors in the human thymus. Sequencing used immunoSEQ multiplex PCR; TCRdb keeps in-frame clones, though not all of them. The sample lists 450,000 to 650,000 clones, 70% to 80% occurring once. This sample also belongs to another study, concerning human thymus T cells.

The material sequenced was thymocytes. Source of these receptors: a boy under three years old with a congenital heart defect.

The chain recombines TRBV5-5 with TRBJ2-1; TRBD1 agrees at 8 bases. This CDR3 has 14 residues. V was pared by 4 bases and J by 4 bases, with 4 bases of the junction left unmatched. Germline CDR1 SGHKS, CDR2 YYEKEE (reference sequence). This CDR3 is CASSPGQAYNEQFF. The CDR3 coding sequence is TGTGCCAGCAGCCCGGGACAGGCTTACAATGAGCAGTTCTTC. Supplemented by reference TRBV5-5 and TRBJ2-1, the full variable domain reads DAGVTQSPTHLIKTRGQQVTLRCSPISGHKSVSWYQQVLGQGPQFIFQYYEKEERGRGNFPDRFSARQFPNYSSELNVNALLLGDSALYLCASSPGQAYNEQFFGPGTRLTVL.

V is TRBV28 and J is TRBJ2-3, with 9 bases matching TRBD2. The CDR3 has 16 residues. V lost 2 bases to trimming and J lost 0 bases; unmatched junction nucleotides: 3. CDR1 is MDHEN and CDR2 is SYDVKM in the germline V gene. The CDR3, as DNA: TGTGCCAGCAGTTTAGTTCTAGCGGGGAGCACAGATACGCAGTATTTT. This encodes CASSLVLAGSTDTQYF.

The CDR3 DNA sequence: TGTGCCAGCAGTAGTCGCCTAGCGGGAGATGTGACCTCCTACAATGAGCAGTTCTTC. It translates to CASSSRLAGDVTSYNEQFF. The chain couples TRBV27 to TRBJ2-1; the match to TRBD2 covers 10 bases. J gave up 0 bases and V 5 bases, and 13 bases lay outside the gene matches. This CDR3 is 19 amino acids long. Germline V CDR1 and CDR2: MNHEY, SMNVEV (reference sequence).

The chain links TRBV27 to TRBJ2-1, with no clear D. CDR1 MNHEY and CDR2 SMNVEV come from the germline V gene (reference sequence). The CDR3 contains 15 residues. V lost 0 bases and J 2 bases, leaving 8 bases between the germline ends. Written as DNA, the CDR3 is TGTGCCAGCAGTTTATCGCCAGGCCCCTACAATGAGCAGTTCTTC. Its translation is CASSLSPGPYNEQFF.

This chain joins TRBV5-1 and TRBJ2-6; 8 nucleotides align to TRBD1. J was trimmed by 0 bases and V by 3 bases; bases with no gene match: 11. The CDR3 has 19 amino acids. CDR1 SGHRS and CDR2 YFSETQ come from the germline V gene. CDR3 region: CASSSRQGTTVSGANVLTF. CDR3 sequence (DNA): TGCGCCAGCAGCTCCCGACAGGGGACAACAGTCTCTGGGGCCAACGTCCTGACTTTC.

The rearrangement joins TRBV18 to TRBJ2-3; possibly TRBD1 for D (6 bases). Between the trimmed V and J ends, which lost 1 base and 0 bases, there was a span of 8 bases. Germline V gene sequence: CDR1 KGHSH, CDR2 LQKENI. The CDR3 runs 15 residues. The CDR3: CASSPRGGSTDTQYF. CDR3 bases: TGTGCCAGCTCACCACGAGGGGGAAGCACAGATACGCAGTATTTT. The variable domain in full, completed from reference TRBV18 and TRBJ2-3, reads NAGVMQNPRHLVRRRGQEARLRCSPMKGHSHVYWYRQLPEEGLKFMVYLQKENIIDESGMPKERFSAEFPKEGPSILRIQQVVRGDSAAYFCASSPRGGSTDTQYFGPGTRLTVL.

The V gene is TRBV7-2, the J gene TRBJ1-5, with 9 bases fitting TRBD1. The germline CDR1 and CDR2 sequences are SGHTA and FQGNSA. CDR3 length equals 15 residues. J gave up 6 bases and V 4 bases, and 7 bases lay outside the gene matches. The CDR3 DNA sequence: TGTGCCAGCAGCTCCGTGGGACAGGGCGGTCAGCCCCAGCATTTT. It specifies CASSSVGQGGQPQHF.

The rearrangement uses TRBV5-1 and TRBJ2-5; TRBD2 matches 13 bases. CDR1 and CDR2 (germline): SGHRS, YFSETQ. There are 17 residues in the CDR3. Trimming took 4 bases from V and 2 from J; bases not matched to a gene: 8. The CDR3 DNA reads as TGCGCCAGCAGCGACCCGCGGACTAGCGGGAGTCAAGAGACCCAGTACTTC. Its translation is CASSDPRTSGSQETQYF. Full variable domain (missing parts from reference TRBV5-1 and TRBJ2-5): KAGVTQTPRYLIKTRGQQVTLSCSPISGHRSVSWYQQTPGQGLQFLFEYFSETQRNKGNFPGRFSGRQFSNSRSEMNVSTLELGDSALYLCASSDPRTSGSQETQYFGPGTRLLVL.

The J gene is TRBJ2-7, the V gene TRBV7-2; 9 nucleotides align to TRBD1. Germline CDR1 is SGHTA and CDR2 is FQGNSA. J lost 2 bases, V lost 0 bases, and 11 bases had no gene match. This CDR3 contains 18 residues. CDR3: CASSLAGTGRRSTYEQYF. CDR3 sequence (DNA): TGTGCCAGCAGCTTAGCCGGGACAGGGCGCAGGAGTACCTACGAGCAGTACTTC.

In this sample, this clone turned up once. The V and J genes are TRBV30 and TRBJ2-7, with 10 bases identical to TRBD2. The CDR3 totals 14 residues. V was clipped by 4 bases and J by 7 bases; unmatched bases: 10. Per the germline V gene, CDR1 is GTSNPN and CDR2 is SVGIG (reference sequence). This chain's CDR3 is CAWIPSGRAKEQYF. CDR3 nucleotide sequence: TGTGCCTGGATTCCTAGCGGGAGAGCCAAAGAGCAGTACTTC.